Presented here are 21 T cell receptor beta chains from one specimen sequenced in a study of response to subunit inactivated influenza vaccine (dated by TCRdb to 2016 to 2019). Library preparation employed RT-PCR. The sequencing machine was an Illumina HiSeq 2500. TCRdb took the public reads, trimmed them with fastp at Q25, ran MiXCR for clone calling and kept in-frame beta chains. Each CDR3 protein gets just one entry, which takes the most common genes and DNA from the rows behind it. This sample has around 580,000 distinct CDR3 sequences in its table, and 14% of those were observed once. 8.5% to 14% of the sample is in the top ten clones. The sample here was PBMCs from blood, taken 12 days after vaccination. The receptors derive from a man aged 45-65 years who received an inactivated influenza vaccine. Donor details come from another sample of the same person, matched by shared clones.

CDR3 protein: CASSLSLAEGLTQYF. The CDR3 DNA reads TGTGCCAGCAGCTTATCACTAGCGGAAGGGCTGACCCAGTACTTC. V is TRBV7-9 and J is TRBJ2-5, with TRBD2 identical over 8 bases. The CDR3 extends over 15 amino acids. Germline lookup yields CDR1 SEHNR and CDR2 FQNEAQ (reference sequence). The V segment lost 2 bases and the J segment 7 bases; nucleotides outside the gene matches: 9.

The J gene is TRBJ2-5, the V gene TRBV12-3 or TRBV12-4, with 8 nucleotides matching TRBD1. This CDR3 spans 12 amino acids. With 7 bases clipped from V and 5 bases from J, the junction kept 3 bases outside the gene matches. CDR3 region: CASTRDRETQYF. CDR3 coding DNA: TGTGCCAGCACCCGGGACAGGGAGACCCAGTACTTC.

The CDR3 spells CASSSVHHDTQYF. The CDR3 nucleotides are TGTGCCAGCAGTTCGGTCCACCATGATACGCAGTATTTT. This chain joins TRBV12-3 or TRBV12-4 and TRBJ2-3; D remains unclear. CDR3 size: 13 residues. With 4 bases removed from V and 6 bases from J, the gap between germline ends came to 11 bases.

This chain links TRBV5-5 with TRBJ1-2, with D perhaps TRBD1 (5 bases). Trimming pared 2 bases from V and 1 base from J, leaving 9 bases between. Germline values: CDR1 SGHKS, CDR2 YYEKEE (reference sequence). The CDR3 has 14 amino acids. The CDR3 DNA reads TGTGCCAGCAGCTTTCCTGGGGGTAACTATGGCTACACCTTC. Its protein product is CASSFPGGNYGYTF. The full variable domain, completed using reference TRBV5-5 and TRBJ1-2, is DAGVTQSPTHLIKTRGQQVTLRCSPISGHKSVSWYQQVLGQGPQFIFQYYEKEERGRGNFPDRFSARQFPNYSSELNVNALLLGDSALYLCASSFPGGNYGYTFGSGTRLTVV.

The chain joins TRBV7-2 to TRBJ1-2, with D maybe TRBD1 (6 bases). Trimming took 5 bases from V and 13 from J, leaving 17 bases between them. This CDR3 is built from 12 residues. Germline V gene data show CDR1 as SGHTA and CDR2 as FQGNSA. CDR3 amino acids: CASSPRGGIATF. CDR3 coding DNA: TGTGCCAGCAGCCCCCGAGGGGGAATCGCCACCTTC.

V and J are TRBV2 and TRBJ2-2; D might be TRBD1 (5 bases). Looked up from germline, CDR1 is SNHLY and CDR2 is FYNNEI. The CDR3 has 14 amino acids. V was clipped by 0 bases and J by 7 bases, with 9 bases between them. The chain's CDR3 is CASSEAGRDGELFF. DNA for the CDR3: TGTGCCAGCAGTGAAGCGGGGCGCGACGGGGAGCTGTTTTTT.

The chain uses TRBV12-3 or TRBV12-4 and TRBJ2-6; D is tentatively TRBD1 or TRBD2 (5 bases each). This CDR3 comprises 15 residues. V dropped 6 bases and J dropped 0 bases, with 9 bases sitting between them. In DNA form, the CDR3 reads TGTGCCAGCAGGGGACCGCACTCTGGGGCCAACGTCCTGACTTTC. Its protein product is CASRGPHSGANVLTF.

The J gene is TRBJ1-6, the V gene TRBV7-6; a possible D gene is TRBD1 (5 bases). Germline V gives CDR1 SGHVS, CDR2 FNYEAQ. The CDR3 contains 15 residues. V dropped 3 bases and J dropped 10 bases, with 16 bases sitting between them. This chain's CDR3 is CASSLTRGGESPLHF. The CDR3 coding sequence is TGTGCCAGCAGCTTGACCCGGGGAGGGGAATCACCCCTCCACTTT.

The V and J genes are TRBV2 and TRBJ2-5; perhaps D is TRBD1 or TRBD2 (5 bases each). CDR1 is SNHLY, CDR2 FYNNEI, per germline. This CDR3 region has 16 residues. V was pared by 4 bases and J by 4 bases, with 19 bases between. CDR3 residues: CASSGKVGTVRETQYF. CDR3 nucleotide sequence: TGTGCCAGCAGTGGAAAGGTTGGGACGGTACGAGAGACCCAGTACTTC.

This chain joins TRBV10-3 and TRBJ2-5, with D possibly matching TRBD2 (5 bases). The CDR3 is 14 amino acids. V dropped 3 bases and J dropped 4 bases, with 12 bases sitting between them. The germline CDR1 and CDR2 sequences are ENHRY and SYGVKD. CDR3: CAISDPAGGETQYF. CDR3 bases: TGTGCCATCAGTGATCCGGCAGGAGGAGAGACCCAGTACTTC.

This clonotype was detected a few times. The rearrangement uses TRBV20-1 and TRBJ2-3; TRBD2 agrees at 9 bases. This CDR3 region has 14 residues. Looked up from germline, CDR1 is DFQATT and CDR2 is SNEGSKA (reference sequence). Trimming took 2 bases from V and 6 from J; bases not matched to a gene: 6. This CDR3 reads CSARQAGGRDTQYF. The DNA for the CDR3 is TGCAGTGCTAGACAAGCGGGAGGTCGGGATACGCAGTATTTT.

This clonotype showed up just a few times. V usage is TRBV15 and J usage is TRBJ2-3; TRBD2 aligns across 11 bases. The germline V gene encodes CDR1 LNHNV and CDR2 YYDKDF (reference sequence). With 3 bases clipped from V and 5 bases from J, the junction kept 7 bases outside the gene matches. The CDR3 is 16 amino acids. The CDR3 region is CATSSPTSGAGDTQYF. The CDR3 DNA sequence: TGTGCCACCAGCAGCCCGACTAGCGGGGCCGGAGATACGCAGTATTTT.

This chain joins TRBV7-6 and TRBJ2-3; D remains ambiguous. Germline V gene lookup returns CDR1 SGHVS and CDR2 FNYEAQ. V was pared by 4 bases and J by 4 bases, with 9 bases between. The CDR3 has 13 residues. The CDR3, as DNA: TGTGCCAGCAGCTCCGCCCGACCAGATACGCAGTATTTT. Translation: CASSSARPDTQYF.

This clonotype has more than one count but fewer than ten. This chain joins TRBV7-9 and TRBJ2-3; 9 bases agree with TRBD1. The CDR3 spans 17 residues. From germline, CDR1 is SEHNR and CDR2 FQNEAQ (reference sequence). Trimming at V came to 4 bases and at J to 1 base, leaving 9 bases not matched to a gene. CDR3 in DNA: TGTGCCAGCAGCTCTTTTATTACAGGGGGCGGCACAGATACGCAGTATTTT. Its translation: CASSSFITGGGTDTQYF.

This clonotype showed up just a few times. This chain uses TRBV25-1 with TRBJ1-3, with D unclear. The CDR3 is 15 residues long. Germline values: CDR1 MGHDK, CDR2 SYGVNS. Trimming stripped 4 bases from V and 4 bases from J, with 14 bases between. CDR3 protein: CASSGWTYAGNTIYF. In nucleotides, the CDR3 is TGTGCCAGCAGTGGATGGACCTACGCAGGAAACACCATATATTTT.

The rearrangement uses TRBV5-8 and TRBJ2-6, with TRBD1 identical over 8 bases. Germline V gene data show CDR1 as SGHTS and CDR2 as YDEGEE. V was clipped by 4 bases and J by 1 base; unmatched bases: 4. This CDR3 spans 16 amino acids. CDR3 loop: CASSGQGPSGANVLTF. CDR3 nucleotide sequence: TGTGCCAGCAGCGGACAGGGACCTTCTGGGGCCAACGTCCTGACTTTC.

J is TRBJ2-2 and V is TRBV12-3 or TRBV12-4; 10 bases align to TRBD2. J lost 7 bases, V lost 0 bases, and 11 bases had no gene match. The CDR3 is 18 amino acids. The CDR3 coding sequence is TGTGCCAGCAGTTTAGCCGGCCTAGCGGGAGTTCGTGGCGGGGAGCTGTTTTTT. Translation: CASSLAGLAGVRGGELFF.

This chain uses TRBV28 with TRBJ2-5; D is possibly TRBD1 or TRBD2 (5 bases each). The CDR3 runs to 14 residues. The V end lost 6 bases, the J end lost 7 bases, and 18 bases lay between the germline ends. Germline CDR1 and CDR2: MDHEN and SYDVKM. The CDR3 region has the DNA TGTGCCAGCAGCCCCGGGCCTTCGAGGGGGACCCAGTACTTC. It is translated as CASSPGPSRGTQYF.

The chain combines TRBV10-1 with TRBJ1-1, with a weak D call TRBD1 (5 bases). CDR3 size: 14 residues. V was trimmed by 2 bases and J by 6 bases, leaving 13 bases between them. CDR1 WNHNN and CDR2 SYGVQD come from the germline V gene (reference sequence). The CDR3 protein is CASSEMRGSAEAFF. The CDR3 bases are TGCGCCAGCAGTGAGATGAGGGGTTCGGCTGAAGCTTTCTTT.

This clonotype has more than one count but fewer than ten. The DNA of the CDR3 is TGTGCCAGCAGCTGGAGTATAATAGCGGGAGGCCCTCCACACTACGAGCAGTACTTC. Its protein is CASSWSIIAGGPPHYEQYF. The chain employs TRBV11-2 and TRBJ2-7, with 10 bases identical to TRBD2. Germline V lookup: CDR1 SGHAT, CDR2 FQNNGV. Trimming took 4 bases from V and 3 from J; bases not matched to a gene: 18. The CDR3 runs 19 residues.

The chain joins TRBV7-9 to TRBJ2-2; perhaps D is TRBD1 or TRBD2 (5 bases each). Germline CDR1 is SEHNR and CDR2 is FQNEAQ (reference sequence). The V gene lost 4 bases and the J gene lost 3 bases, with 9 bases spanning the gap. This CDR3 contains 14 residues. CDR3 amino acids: CASSWDVYTGELFF. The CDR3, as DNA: TGTGCCAGCAGCTGGGACGTATACACCGGGGAGCTGTTTTTT.